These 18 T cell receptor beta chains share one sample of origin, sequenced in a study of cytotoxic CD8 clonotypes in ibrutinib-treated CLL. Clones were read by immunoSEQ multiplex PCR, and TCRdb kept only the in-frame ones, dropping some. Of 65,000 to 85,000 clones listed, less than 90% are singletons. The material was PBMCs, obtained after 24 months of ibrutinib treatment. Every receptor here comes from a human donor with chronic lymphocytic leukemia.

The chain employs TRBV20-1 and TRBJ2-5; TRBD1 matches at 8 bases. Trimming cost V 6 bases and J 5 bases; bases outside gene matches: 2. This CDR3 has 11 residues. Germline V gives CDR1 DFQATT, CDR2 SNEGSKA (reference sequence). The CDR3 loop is CSARTGETQYF. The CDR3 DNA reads TGCAGTGCAAGGACAGGGGAGACCCAGTACTTC.

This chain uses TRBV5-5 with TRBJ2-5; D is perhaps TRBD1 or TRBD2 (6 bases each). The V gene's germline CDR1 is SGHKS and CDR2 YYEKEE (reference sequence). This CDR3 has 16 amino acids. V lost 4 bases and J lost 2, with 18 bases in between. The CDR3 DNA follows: TGTGCCAGCAGCCCTAGAACGGGGGCCCTACAAGAGACCCAGTACTTC. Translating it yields CASSPRTGALQETQYF.

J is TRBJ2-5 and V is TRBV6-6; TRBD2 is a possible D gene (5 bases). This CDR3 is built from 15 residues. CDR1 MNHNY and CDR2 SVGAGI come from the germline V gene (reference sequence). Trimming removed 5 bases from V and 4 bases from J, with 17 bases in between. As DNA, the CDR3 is TGTGCCAGCAGTCCGCCGGGCCCCGGAGGAGAGACCCAGTACTTC. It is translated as CASSPPGPGGETQYF.

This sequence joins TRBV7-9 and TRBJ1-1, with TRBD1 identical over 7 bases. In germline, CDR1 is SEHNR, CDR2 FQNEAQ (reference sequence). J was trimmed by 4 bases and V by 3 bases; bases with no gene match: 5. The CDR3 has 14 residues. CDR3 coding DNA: TGTGCCAGCAGCTTTGCGACAGGGTTCACTGAAGCTTTCTTT. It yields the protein CASSFATGFTEAFF.

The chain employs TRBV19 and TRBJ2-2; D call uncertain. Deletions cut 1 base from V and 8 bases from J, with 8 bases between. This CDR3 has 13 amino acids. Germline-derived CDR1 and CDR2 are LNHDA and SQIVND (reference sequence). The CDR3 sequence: CASSIAPRGELFF. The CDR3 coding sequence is TGTGCCAGTAGTATAGCTCCCAGGGGGGAGCTGTTTTTT.

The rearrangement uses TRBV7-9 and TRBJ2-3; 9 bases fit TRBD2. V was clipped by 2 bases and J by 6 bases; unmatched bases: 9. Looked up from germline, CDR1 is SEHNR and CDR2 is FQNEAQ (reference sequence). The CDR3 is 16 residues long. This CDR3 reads CASSLFRREGADTQYF. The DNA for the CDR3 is TGTGCCAGCAGCTTATTTCGGCGGGAGGGTGCGGATACGCAGTATTTT.

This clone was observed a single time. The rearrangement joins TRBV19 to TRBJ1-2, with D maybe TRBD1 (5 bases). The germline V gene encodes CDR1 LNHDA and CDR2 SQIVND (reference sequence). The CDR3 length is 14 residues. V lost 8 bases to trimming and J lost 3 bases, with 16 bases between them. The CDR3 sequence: CASDPGGSHYGYTF. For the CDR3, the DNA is TGTGCCAGTGACCCGGGGGGATCCCACTATGGCTACACCTTC.

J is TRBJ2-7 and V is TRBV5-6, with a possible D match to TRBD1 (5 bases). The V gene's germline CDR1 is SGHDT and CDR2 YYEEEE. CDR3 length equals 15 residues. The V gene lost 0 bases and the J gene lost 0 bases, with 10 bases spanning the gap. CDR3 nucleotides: TGTGCCAGCAGCTTGGTGACAGCCATCTCCTACGAGCAGTACTTC. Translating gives CASSLVTAISYEQYF. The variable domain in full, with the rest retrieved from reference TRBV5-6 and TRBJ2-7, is DAGVTQSPTHLIKTRGQQVTLRCSPKSGHDTVSWYQQALGQGPQFIFQYYEEEERQRGNFPDRFSGHQFPNYSSELNVNALLLGDSALYLCASSLVTAISYEQYFGPGTRLTVT.

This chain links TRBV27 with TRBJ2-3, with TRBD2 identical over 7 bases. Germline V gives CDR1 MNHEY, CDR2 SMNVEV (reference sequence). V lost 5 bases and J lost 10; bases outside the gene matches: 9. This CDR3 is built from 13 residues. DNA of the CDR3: TGTGCCAGCAGTCCCCGCGGACTAGTGGCGCAGTATTTT. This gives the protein CASSPRGLVAQYF.

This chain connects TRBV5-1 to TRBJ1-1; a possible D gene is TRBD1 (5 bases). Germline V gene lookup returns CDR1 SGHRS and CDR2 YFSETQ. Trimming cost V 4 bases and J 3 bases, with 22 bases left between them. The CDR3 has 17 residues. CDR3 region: CASSTRGGGISDTEAFF. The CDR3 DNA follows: TGCGCCAGCAGCACCCGGGGCGGAGGGATCTCGGACACTGAAGCTTTCTTT.

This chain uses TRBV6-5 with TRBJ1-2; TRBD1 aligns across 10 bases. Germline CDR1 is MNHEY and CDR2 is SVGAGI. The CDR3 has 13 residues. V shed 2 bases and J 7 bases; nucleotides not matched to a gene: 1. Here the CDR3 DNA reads TGTGCCAGCAGTTACGGACAGGGGGTTGGCTACACCTTC. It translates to CASSYGQGVGYTF.

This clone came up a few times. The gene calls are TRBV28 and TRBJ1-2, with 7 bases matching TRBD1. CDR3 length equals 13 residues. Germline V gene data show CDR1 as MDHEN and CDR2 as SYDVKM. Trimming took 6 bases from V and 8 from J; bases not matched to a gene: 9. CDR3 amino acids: CASRTGISNGYTF. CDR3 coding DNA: TGTGCCAGCAGGACAGGGATTTCGAACGGCTACACCTTC.

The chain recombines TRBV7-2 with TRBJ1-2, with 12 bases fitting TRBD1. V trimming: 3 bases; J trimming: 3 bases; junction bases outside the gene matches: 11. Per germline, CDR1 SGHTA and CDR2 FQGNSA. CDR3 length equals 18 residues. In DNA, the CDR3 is TGTGCCAGCAGCTTCTCTGCGGGACAGGGGGCTTGGGACTATGGCTACACCTTC. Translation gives CASSFSAGQGAWDYGYTF.

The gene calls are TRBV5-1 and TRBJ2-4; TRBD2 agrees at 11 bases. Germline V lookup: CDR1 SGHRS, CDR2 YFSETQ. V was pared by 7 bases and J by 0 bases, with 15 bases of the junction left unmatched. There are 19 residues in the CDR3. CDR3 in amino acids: CASAADGLAGGPAKNIQYF. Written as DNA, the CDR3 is TGCGCCAGCGCTGCAGACGGTTTAGCGGGAGGGCCAGCCAAAAACATTCAGTACTTC. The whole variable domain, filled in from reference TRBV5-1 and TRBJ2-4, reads KAGVTQTPRYLIKTRGQQVTLSCSPISGHRSVSWYQQTPGQGLQFLFEYFSETQRNKGNFPGRFSGRQFSNSRSEMNVSTLELGDSALYLCASAADGLAGGPAKNIQYFGAGTRLSVL.

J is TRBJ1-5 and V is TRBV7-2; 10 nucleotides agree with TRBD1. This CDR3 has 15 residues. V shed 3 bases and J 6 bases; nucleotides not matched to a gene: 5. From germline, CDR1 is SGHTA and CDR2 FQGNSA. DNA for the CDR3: TGTGCCAGCAGCTTTGGGACAGGGGTTTTTCAGCCCCAGCATTTT. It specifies CASSFGTGVFQPQHF.

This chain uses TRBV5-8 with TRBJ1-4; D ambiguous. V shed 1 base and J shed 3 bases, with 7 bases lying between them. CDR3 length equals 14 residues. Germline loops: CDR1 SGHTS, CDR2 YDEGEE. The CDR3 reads CASSLRSSNEKLFF. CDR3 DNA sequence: TGTGCCAGCAGCTTGAGGTCGTCTAATGAAAAACTGTTTTTT.

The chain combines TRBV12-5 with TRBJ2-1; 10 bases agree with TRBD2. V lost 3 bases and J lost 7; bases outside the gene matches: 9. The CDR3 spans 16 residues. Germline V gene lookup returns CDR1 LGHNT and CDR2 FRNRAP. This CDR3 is CASGFPSGSSVNEQFF. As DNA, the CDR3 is TGTGCTAGTGGTTTTCCTAGCGGGAGTTCGGTGAATGAGCAGTTCTTC.

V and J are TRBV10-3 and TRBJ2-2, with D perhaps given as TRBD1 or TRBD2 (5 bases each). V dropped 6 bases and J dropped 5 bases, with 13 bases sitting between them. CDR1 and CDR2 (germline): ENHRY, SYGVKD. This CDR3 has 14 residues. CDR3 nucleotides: TGTGCCATCAGACCCGAGGGACCTACCGGGGAGCTGTTTTTT. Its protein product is CAIRPEGPTGELFF.